Each of the 5 T cell receptor beta chains below was sequenced from the same sample in a study of blood T cell repertoires in COVID-19. Profiling relied on immunoSEQ multiplex PCR, and the TCRdb table lists in-frame clones only, not all of them. The table has about 200,000 clones, 86% seen once. Sequencing was done on a sample of PBMCs or T cells enriched from blood (not recorded which). The receptor set was obtained from a man between 40 and 49 years old with acute COVID-19.

This chain joins TRBV7-9 and TRBJ2-1, with D unclear. V lost 5 bases to trimming and J lost 0 bases, with 11 bases between them. CDR1 is SEHNR and CDR2 is FQNEAQ in the germline V gene (reference sequence). This CDR3 is built from 15 residues. In nucleotides, the CDR3 is TGTGCCAGCAGCCCCTCCGCGAGCTCCTACAATGAGCAGTTCTTC. Protein: CASSPSASSYNEQFF.

The chain is built from TRBV5-1 and TRBJ1-6, with TRBD1 matching 7 bases. V was pared by 3 bases and J by 4 bases, with 7 bases of the junction left unmatched. The CDR3 spans 16 residues. Germline-derived CDR1 and CDR2 are SGHRS and YFSETQ. CDR3 coding DNA: TGCGCCAGCAGCTCCGACAGGGCGGGATATAATTCACCCCTCCACTTT. Its protein product is CASSSDRAGYNSPLHF.

V and J are TRBV27 and TRBJ2-7; no firm D call. The CDR3 contains 12 residues. Germline lookup yields CDR1 MNHEY and CDR2 SMNVEV (reference sequence). The V gene lost 4 bases and the J gene lost 3 bases, with 7 bases spanning the gap. The CDR3 nucleotides read TGTGCCAGCAGTTCCTCGTACTACGAGCAGTACTTC. It translates to CASSSSYYEQYF.

V usage is TRBV25-1 and J usage is TRBJ1-5; D perhaps matches TRBD1 (5 bases). CDR1 is MGHDK and CDR2 is SYGVNS in the germline V gene. V lost 3 bases to trimming and J lost 5 bases, with 11 bases between them. The CDR3 is made up of 14 amino acids. As DNA, the CDR3 is TGTGCCAGCAGTGAGAGTTGGGGGGATCAGCCCCAGCATTTT. Protein: CASSESWGDQPQHF. The complete variable domain, with remaining parts taken from reference TRBV25-1 and TRBJ1-5, reads EADIYQTPRYLVIGTGKKITLECSQTMGHDKMYWYQQDPGMELHLIHYSYGVNSTEKGDLSSESTVSRIRTEHFPLTLESARPSHTSQYLCASSESWGDQPQHFGDGTRLSIL.

V is TRBV3-1 (or the pseudogene TRBV3-2) and J is TRBJ2-5; maybe TRBD2 (7 bases). CDR3 size: 16 residues. CDR1 is LGHDT and CDR2 is YNNKEL in the germline V gene (reference sequence). With 4 bases removed from V and 2 bases from J, the gap between germline ends came to 17 bases. The CDR3 DNA reads TGTGCCAGCAGCCTAAACTTAGGGGGGGGGCAAGAGACCCAGTACTTC. It translates to CASSLNLGGGQETQYF.